The 27 T cell receptor beta chains below come from one sample, sequenced in a study of beta chain features in type 1 diabetes. Study findings and constraints: TCRB CDR3s from Type 1 diabetes patients were moderately but significantly shorter in all four CD4+ subsets.

Investigators reverse transcribed all isolated RNA, so they sequenced expressed TCRB transcripts. Some clones are missing from TCRdb's copy, which holds only in-frame ones; the method was immunoSEQ multiplex PCR. Of about 740,000 clones in the sample, 13% were seen once. No antigen has been assigned to these receptors. The material sequenced was naive CD4+ T cells from blood. The receptors were gathered from a man younger than 35 with type 1 diabetes.

This clone was observed a handful of times. As the CDR3 is not closed by the conserved phenylalanine or tryptophan, this likely results from a read error. No DNA is shown, since the ends of the CDR3 on it are uncertain; the CDR3 is the one TCRdb lists. The rearrangement links TRBV2 to TRBJ2-7; whether TRBD1, the table's D call, matches the DNA was not checked. Ends included, the CDR3 has 16 residues. Germline-derived CDR1 and CDR2 are SNHLY and FYNNEI. CDR3 region: CASSESGQGNWSFLRL.

This chain connects TRBV5-4 to TRBJ2-7; D uncertain. Between the trimmed V and J ends, which lost 0 bases and 0 bases, there was a span of 10 bases. There are 15 residues in the CDR3. CDR1 and CDR2 (germline): SGHNT, YYREEE (reference sequence). CDR3 loop: CASSLDSGSSYEQYF. The DNA of the CDR3 is TGTGCCAGCAGCTTGGATTCAGGTAGCTCCTACGAGCAGTACTTC.

As concerns this clone: This same CDR3 is encoded by further DNA sequences in the sample. V and J are TRBV19 and TRBJ1-2; D call uncertain. The CDR3 is 12 residues long. Germline V CDR1 and CDR2: LNHDA, SQIVND (reference sequence). Trimming took off 2 bases at V and 3 bases at J, with 4 bases between the two ends. CDR3 DNA sequence: TGTGCCAGTAGTATACCGGACTATGGCTACACCTTC. It encodes CASSIPDYGYTF.

This clone appeared a few times. The gene calls are TRBV9 and TRBJ1-6; TRBD1 might be the D (5 bases). This CDR3 is 13 amino acids long. V shed 0 bases and J shed 14 bases, with 12 bases lying between them. CDR1 and CDR2 from the germline V gene are SGDLS and YYNGEE. CDR3 sequence (DNA): TGTGCCAGCAGCGTAGTGGCGGGGGGGACCCTCCACTTT. This codes for CASSVVAGGTLHF.

J is TRBJ2-7 and V is TRBV28, with a possible D match to TRBD1 (5 bases). The CDR3 extends over 14 amino acids. CDR1 MDHEN and CDR2 SYDVKM come from the germline V gene. The ends were cut back, 2 bases at V and 3 bases at J, with 11 bases in the middle. The CDR3 DNA is TGTGCCAGCAGTTTAGACTGGCAGGGCTACGAGCAGTACTTC. Translated, it gives CASSLDWQGYEQYF. The full variable domain, rest sourced from reference TRBV28 and TRBJ2-7, is DVKVTQSSRYLVKRTGEKVFLECVQDMDHENMFWYRQDPGLGLRLIYFSYDVKMKEKGDIPEGYSVSREKKERFSLILESASTNQTSMYLCASSLDWQGYEQYFGPGTRLTVT.

This chain links TRBV9 with TRBJ2-1; unclear D gene. V was clipped by 0 bases and J by 1 base, with 8 bases between them. The CDR3 spans 15 residues. Germline CDR1 SGDLS, CDR2 YYNGEE. CDR3 protein: CASSVGTPSYNEQFF. The CDR3 nucleotides read TGTGCCAGCAGCGTAGGCACACCTTCCTACAATGAGCAGTTCTTC.

This clone has a handful of counts. CDR3 residues: CASSRDQAMNTEAFF. CDR3 nucleotide sequence: TGTGCCAGCAGCAGGGATCAGGCCATGAACACTGAAGCTTTCTTT. The rearrangement uses TRBV14 and TRBJ1-1; D is unresolved. Per the germline V gene, CDR1 is SGHDN and CDR2 is FVKESK. Trimming took off 5 bases at V and 0 bases at J, with 13 bases between the two ends. The CDR3 totals 15 residues.

This chain uses TRBV6-1 with TRBJ2-5; D is possibly TRBD1 (5 bases). Deletions cut 7 bases from V and 7 bases from J, with 10 bases between. The CDR3 spans 11 residues. Germline V gene lookup returns CDR1 MNHNS and CDR2 SASEGT. The CDR3 DNA follows: TGTGCCAGCAACCGTGGGGCGACCCAGTACTTC. The encoded protein is CASNRGATQYF.

There are a few counts of this clone. The rearrangement uses TRBV18 and TRBJ2-2; 7 bases line up with TRBD1. The CDR3 sequence is 16 residues long. The germline CDR1 and CDR2 sequences are KGHSH and LQKENI. V shed 2 bases and J 0 bases; nucleotides not matched to a gene: 3. The CDR3 region has the DNA TGTGCCAGCTCACCAGAGGGGACAGCGAACACCGGGGAGCTGTTTTTT. Translated, it gives CASSPEGTANTGELFF.

The rearrangement uses TRBV5-4 and TRBJ2-7; a weak D match, TRBD2 (5 bases). The germline gives CDR1 SGHNT, CDR2 YYREEE (reference sequence). The ends were cut back, 0 bases at V and 5 bases at J, with 9 bases in the middle. The CDR3 covers 13 residues. The CDR3 DNA reads as TGTGCCAGCAGCTTGGCGGGAAAGGACGAGCAGTACTTC. Protein product: CASSLAGKDEQYF.

This chain connects TRBV7-9 to TRBJ1-3; D is ambiguous. The CDR3 covers 13 residues. Germline loops: CDR1 SEHNR, CDR2 FQNEAQ (reference sequence). Trimming stripped 3 bases from V and 10 bases from J, with 13 bases between. CDR3 nucleotide sequence: TGTGCCAGCAGCTTTGATCCGGAGGTGACCATATATTTT. Amino acids: CASSFDPEVTIYF. Looking up the rest from reference TRBV7-9 and TRBJ1-3 gives the full variable domain: DTGVSQNPRHKITKRGQNVTFRCDPISEHNRLYWYRQTLGQGPEFLTYFQNEAQLEKSRLLSDRFSAERPKGSFSTLEIQRTEQGDSAMYLCASSFDPEVTIYFGEGSWLTVV.

Only a few counts were recorded for this clone. The chain couples TRBV30 to TRBJ1-5, with D tentatively TRBD1 (5 bases). This CDR3 has 15 amino acids. The germline gives CDR1 GTSNPN, CDR2 SVGIG (reference sequence). The ends were cut back, 1 base at V and 0 bases at J, with 10 bases in the middle. The CDR3 sequence is CAWSEGIYSNQPQHF. CDR3 nucleotides: TGTGCCTGGAGTGAGGGGATCTATAGCAATCAGCCCCAGCATTTT.

There are a few counts of this clone. V and J are TRBV7-9 and TRBJ1-2, with a tentative D call TRBD1 (5 bases). Germline loops: CDR1 SEHNR, CDR2 FQNEAQ (reference sequence). Trimming cost V 5 bases and J 4 bases, with 11 bases left between them. This CDR3 has 13 amino acids. The CDR3 loop is CASSQTEIYGYTF. The CDR3, as DNA: TGTGCCAGCAGCCAGACAGAAATCTATGGCTACACCTTC.

This clone has only a few counts. Other nucleotide sequences in the sample specify the same CDR3. This sequence joins TRBV5-1 and TRBJ1-1; 7 bases agree with TRBD1. This CDR3 is built from 14 residues. Germline CDR1 SGHRS, CDR2 YFSETQ. V lost 2 bases, J lost 3 bases, and 4 bases stayed unmatched. The CDR3 sequence is CASSLGQADTEAFF. The CDR3 nucleotides are TGCGCCAGCAGCTTAGGACAGGCGGACACTGAAGCTTTCTTT.

The CDR3 nucleotides are TGTGCCAGTAGTACCCGACGGCTTGGAGAGCCCCAGCATTTT. Translation: CASSTRRLGEPQHF. The chain has TRBV19 and TRBJ1-5; D remains ambiguous. This CDR3 region has 14 residues. V was clipped by 4 bases and J by 8 bases, with 15 bases between them. Germline CDR1 is LNHDA and CDR2 is SQIVND (reference sequence).

The rearrangement joins TRBV6-1 to TRBJ1-5; D ambiguous. The ends were cut back, 10 bases at V and 5 bases at J, with 15 bases in the middle. This CDR3 contains 13 residues. In germline, CDR1 is MNHNS, CDR2 SASEGT. This chain's CDR3 is CATGKDGDQPQHF. The CDR3 DNA sequence: TGTGCCACCGGCAAGGACGGGGATCAGCCCCAGCATTTT.

This clone was counted a few times. The chain employs TRBV19 and TRBJ1-2; a weak D match, TRBD1 (6 bases). V was shortened by 7 bases and J by 2 bases, with 17 bases between the two germline ends. Germline values: CDR1 LNHDA, CDR2 SQIVND (reference sequence). There are 15 residues in the CDR3. The CDR3 reads CASTTEGVNNYGYTF. CDR3 bases: TGTGCCAGTACCACGGAGGGGGTTAACAACTATGGCTACACCTTC. The whole variable domain, remainder taken from reference TRBV19 and TRBJ1-2, is DGGITQSPKYLFRKEGQNVTLSCEQNLNHDAMYWYRQDPGQGLRLIYYSQIVNDFQKGDIAEGYSVSREKKESFPLTVTSAQKNPTAFYLCASTTEGVNNYGYTFGSGTRLTVV.

In this sample, this clone turned up a few times. This CDR3 is also generated by other DNA sequences in the sample. The chain recombines TRBV30 with TRBJ1-5; tentative D call: TRBD1 (5 bases). Germline assignment: CDR1 GTSNPN and CDR2 SVGIG (reference sequence). The CDR3 contains 13 residues. The ends were cut back, 1 base at V and 7 bases at J, with 11 bases in the middle. The CDR3 spells CAWSGGGDQPQHF. The CDR3 region has the DNA TGTGCCTGGAGTGGGGGCGGGGACCAGCCCCAGCATTTT. The full variable domain, in which reference TRBV30 and TRBJ1-5 provide the parts outside the CDR3, is SQTIHQWPATLVQPVGSPLSLECTVEGTSNPNLYWYRQAAGRGLQLLFYSVGIGQISSEVPQNLSASRPQDRQFILSSKKLLLSDSGFYLCAWSGGGDQPQHFGDGTRLSIL.

This clone was detected a few times. The sample holds other DNA sequences that translate to the same CDR3. The rearrangement uses TRBV5-1 and TRBJ1-1; D may be TRBD1 (5 bases). Germline loops: CDR1 SGHRS, CDR2 YFSETQ. Trimming took off 0 bases at V and 0 bases at J, with 6 bases between the two ends. This CDR3 is 14 amino acids long. The CDR3 sequence is CASSLGQMNTEAFF. The DNA for the CDR3 is TGCGCCAGCAGCTTGGGACAGATGAACACTGAAGCTTTCTTT.

This clone has more than one count but fewer than ten. This chain joins TRBV2 and TRBJ1-4; 8 bases are a match to TRBD1. Germline V gives CDR1 SNHLY, CDR2 FYNNEI. J lost 7 bases, V lost 6 bases, and 7 bases had no gene match. The CDR3 runs 14 residues. CDR3 sequence reads: CASSGDRGGEKLFF. CDR3 in DNA: TGTGCCAGCAGCGGCGACAGGGGTGGTGAAAAACTGTTTTTT.

This clone was picked up a small number of times. The chain joins TRBV6-5 to TRBJ2-7; 8 positions agree with TRBD1. CDR3 size: 14 residues. Germline V gene sequence: CDR1 MNHEY, CDR2 SVGAGI. The ends lost 5 bases at V and 9 bases at J; junction bases unmatched: 12. CDR3 in DNA: TGTGCCAGCAGTCCCGGGACAGGCAACCGCGGGCAGTACTTC. The encoded protein is CASSPGTGNRGQYF.

The gene calls are TRBV11-2 and TRBJ1-1, with D perhaps TRBD1 (5 bases). Trimming stripped 3 bases from V and 6 bases from J, with 11 bases between. The germline V gene has CDR1 SGHAT and CDR2 FQNNGV. The CDR3 is 13 amino acids. CDR3 bases: TGTGCCAGCAGCTTCGCTGGGGGGGCTGAAGCTTTCTTT. Encoded protein: CASSFAGGAEAFF. Variable domain in full (rest from reference TRBV11-2 and TRBJ1-1): EAGVAQSPRYKIIEKRQSVAFWCNPISGHATLYWYQQILGQGPKLLIQFQNNGVVDDSQLPKDRFSAERLKGVDSTLKIQPAKLEDSAVYLCASSFAGGAEAFFGQGTRLTVV.

J is TRBJ2-1 and V is TRBV7-2; no clear D. This CDR3 has 12 amino acids. The V end was cut by 5 bases, the J end by 4 bases, with 6 bases between. Germline V gene sequence: CDR1 SGHTA, CDR2 FQGNSA. CDR3 amino acids: CASSHFYNEQFF. In DNA form, the CDR3 reads TGTGCCAGCAGCCATTTTTACAATGAGCAGTTCTTC.

The chain recombines TRBV19 with TRBJ1-5; 8 bases match TRBD1. The trim removed 4 bases at V and 4 bases at J, leaving 6 bases unmatched. The CDR3 covers 15 residues. Germline CDR1 LNHDA, CDR2 SQIVND (reference sequence). CDR3 nucleotide sequence: TGTGCCAGTAGTACAGGGGGCGTGCGAAATCAGCCCCAGCATTTT. Translated, it gives CASSTGGVRNQPQHF.

V and J are TRBV6-5 and TRBJ1-1; weak D call: TRBD1 (6 bases). The germline V gene encodes CDR1 MNHEY and CDR2 SVGAGI. The CDR3 runs to 13 residues. V dropped 6 bases and J dropped 4 bases, with 12 bases sitting between them. The DNA for the CDR3 is TGTGCCAGCAGGAAGATACAGGGCACTGAAGCTTTCTTT. Translation: CASRKIQGTEAFF.

This clone was seen only a few times. V usage is TRBV30 and J usage is TRBJ1-5; D remains ambiguous. Germline loops: CDR1 GTSNPN, CDR2 SVGIG (reference sequence). Trimming cost V 2 bases and J 3 bases, with 8 bases left between them. The CDR3 totals 13 residues. CDR3 residues: CAWSQPPNQPQHF. The CDR3 nucleotides are TGTGCCTGGAGTCAGCCTCCCAATCAGCCCCAGCATTTT.

J is TRBJ2-3 and V is TRBV27; D remains unclear. This CDR3 is built from 13 residues. The germline CDR1 and CDR2 sequences are MNHEY and SMNVEV (reference sequence). The V and J ends lost 6 bases and 2 bases respectively, with 9 bases between them. CDR3 sequence reads: CASSLRTTDTQYF. The CDR3 DNA reads TGTGCCAGCAGCCTTAGGACCACAGATACGCAGTATTTT.